The source of this TCR beta chain is a study of patients and donors after allogeneic stem cell transplantation. TCRdb passed the RT-PCR reads through MiXCR, listing each CDR3 protein once. The sample lists 800,000 to 1,000,000 distinct CDR3 sequences; around 17% were seen once. Germline CDR1 is SGHRS and CDR2 is YFSETQ. The CDR3 extends over 17 amino acids. The germline V and J ends were trimmed by 0 bases and 0 bases, with 13 bases remaining between them. The chain has TRBV5-1 and TRBJ1-5, with D possibly TRBD1 on 5 matching bases. The source material was blood, either unsorted or a sorted T cell fraction (not recorded which). The receptor was derived from a human donor who was either an allogeneic HSCT recipient or a stem cell or donor lymphocyte infusion donor (not recorded which). It is not recorded whose cells these are; they may come from a transplant donor. Here the CDR3 reads CASSLVGGVGSNQPQHF. DNA for the CDR3: TGCGCCAGCAGCTTGGTGGGGGGAGTGGGTAGCAATCAGCCCCAGCATTTT. The full variable domain, completed using reference TRBV5-1 and TRBJ1-5, is KAGVTQTPRYLIKTRGQQVTLSCSPISGHRSVSWYQQTPGQGLQFLFEYFSETQRNKGNFPGRFSGRQFSNSRSEMNVSTLELGDSALYLCASSLVGGVGSNQPQHFGDGTRLSIL.